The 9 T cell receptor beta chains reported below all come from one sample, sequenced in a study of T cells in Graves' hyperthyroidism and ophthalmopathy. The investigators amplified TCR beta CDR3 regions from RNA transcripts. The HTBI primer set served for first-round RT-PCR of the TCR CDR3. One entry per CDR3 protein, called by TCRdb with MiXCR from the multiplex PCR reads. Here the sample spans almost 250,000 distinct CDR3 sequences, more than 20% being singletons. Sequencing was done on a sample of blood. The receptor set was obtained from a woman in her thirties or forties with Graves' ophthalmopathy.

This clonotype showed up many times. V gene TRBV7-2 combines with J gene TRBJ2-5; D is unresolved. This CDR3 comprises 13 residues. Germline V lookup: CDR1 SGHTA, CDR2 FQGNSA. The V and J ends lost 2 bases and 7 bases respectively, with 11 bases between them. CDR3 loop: CASSLTPDATQYF. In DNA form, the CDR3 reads TGTGCCAGCAGCTTAACGCCCGATGCGACCCAGTACTTC.

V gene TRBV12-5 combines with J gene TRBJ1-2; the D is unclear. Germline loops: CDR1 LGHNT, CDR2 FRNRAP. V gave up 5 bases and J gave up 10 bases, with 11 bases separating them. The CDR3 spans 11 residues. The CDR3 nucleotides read TGTGCTAGTGGTCCCACTTACGCCTACACCTTC. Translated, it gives CASGPTYAYTF.

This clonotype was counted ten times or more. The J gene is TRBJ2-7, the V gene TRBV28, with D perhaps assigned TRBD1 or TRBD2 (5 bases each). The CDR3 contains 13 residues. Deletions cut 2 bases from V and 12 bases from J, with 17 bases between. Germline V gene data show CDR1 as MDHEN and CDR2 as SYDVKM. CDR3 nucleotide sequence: TGTGCCAGCAGTTTAGGGACCCCCCTCTCGGCGTACTTC. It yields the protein CASSLGTPLSAYF. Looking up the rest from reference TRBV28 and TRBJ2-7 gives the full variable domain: DVKVTQSSRYLVKRTGEKVFLECVQDMDHENMFWYRQDPGLGLRLIYFSYDVKMKEKGDIPEGYSVSREKKERFSLILESASTNQTSMYLCASSLGTPLSAYFGPGTRLTVT.

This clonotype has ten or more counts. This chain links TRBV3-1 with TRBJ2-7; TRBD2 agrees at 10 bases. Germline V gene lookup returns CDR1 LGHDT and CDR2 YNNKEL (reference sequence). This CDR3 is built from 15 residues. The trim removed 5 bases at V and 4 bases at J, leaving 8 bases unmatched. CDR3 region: CASSATSGPKYEQYF. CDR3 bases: TGTGCCAGCAGCGCGACTAGCGGGCCGAAATACGAGCAGTACTTC.

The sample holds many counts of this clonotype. The CDR3 DNA is TGCGCCAGCAGCGTAGATAGCGGGGCCTCCTACGAGCAGTACTTC. This gives the protein CASSVDSGASYEQYF. V usage is TRBV5-1 and J usage is TRBJ2-7, with 8 bases that match TRBD2. CDR3 size: 15 residues. CDR1 and CDR2 (germline): SGHRS, YFSETQ. Trimming removed 4 bases from V and 0 bases from J; junction bases left unmatched: 6.

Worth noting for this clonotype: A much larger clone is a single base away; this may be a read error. CDR3 amino acids: CASTRSGANVLTF. The CDR3 region has the DNA TGTGCCAGTACACGCTCTGGGGCCAACGTCCTGACTTTC. The chain uses TRBV19 and TRBJ2-6, with unresolved D. V dropped 7 bases and J dropped 0 bases, with 4 bases sitting between them. From germline, CDR1 is LNHDA and CDR2 SQIVND (reference sequence). This CDR3 has 13 amino acids.

In DNA, the CDR3 is TGTGCCAGCAGCGTAGGAGGAGGGGACGGTTCACCCCTCCACTTT. Translated: CASSVGGGDGSPLHF. The chain joins TRBV9 to TRBJ1-6; a possible D gene is TRBD1 (5 bases). The V end lost 0 bases, the J end lost 9 bases, and 13 bases lay between the germline ends. Germline-derived CDR1 and CDR2 are SGDLS and YYNGEE. This CDR3 has 15 amino acids.

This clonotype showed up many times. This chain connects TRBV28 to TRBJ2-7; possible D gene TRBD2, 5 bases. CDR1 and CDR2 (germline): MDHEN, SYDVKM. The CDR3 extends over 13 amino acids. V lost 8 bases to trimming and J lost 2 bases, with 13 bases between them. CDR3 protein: CASGESFAYEQYF. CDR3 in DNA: TGTGCCAGCGGGGAGTCGTTCGCCTACGAGCAGTACTTC.

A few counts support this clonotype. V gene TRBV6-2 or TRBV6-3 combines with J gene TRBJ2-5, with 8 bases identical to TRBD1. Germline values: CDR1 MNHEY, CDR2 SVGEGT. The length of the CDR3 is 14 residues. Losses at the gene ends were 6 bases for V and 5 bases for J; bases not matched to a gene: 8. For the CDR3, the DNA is TGTGCCAGCAGACGCGACAGGGGACGGGAGACCCAGTACTTC. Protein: CASRRDRGRETQYF.